A selection of T cell receptor beta chains follows, all from one sample in a study of cytomegalovirus exposure and HLA in healthy donors. The method was immunoSEQ multiplex PCR; TCRdb's version includes in-frame clones alone and lacks a portion of them. This table has 170,000 or so clones, approximately 80% appearing once. The sequenced sample was PBMCs. These receptors came from a male donor in good health and CMV-seropositive. CDR3s include the opening cysteine and the closing phenylalanine or tryptophan. The order of the fields is clone size, J gene, V gene, D gene, CDR3 protein, CDR3 DNA. A D gene is named only where the DNA matches it firmly. Rows give clone size only sometimes, using once, few, many, or a class for an expanded clone.

size: .
J: TRBJ2-3
V: TRBV11-3
D: TRBD2
CDR3: CASSPGLAGGPDTQYF
DNA: TGTGCCAGCAGCCCCGGACTAGCGGGAGGGCCAGATACGCAGTATTTT

size: .
J: TRBJ2-7
V: TRBV30
D: TRBD1
CDR3: CAWSVGTGGFYEQYF
DNA: TGTGCCTGGAGTGTTGGGACAGGGGGTTTCTACGAGCAGTACTTC

size: .
J: TRBJ1-1
V: TRBV7-9
D: TRBD1
CDR3: CSSSSDRGRGSTDFF
DNA: TGTTCCAGCAGCTCGGACAGGGGGCGAGGCTCAACCGATTTCTTT

size: .
J: TRBJ1-2
V: TRBV7-9
D: .
CDR3: CASSLSRQADGYTF
DNA: TGTGCCAGCAGCTTATCTCGACAGGCTGATGGCTACACCTTC

size: .
J: TRBJ2-7
V: TRBV29-1
D: TRBD1
CDR3: CSVRVGTGGYEQYF
DNA: TGCAGCGTCCGGGTGGGCACAGGGGGCTACGAGCAGTACTTC

size: .
J: TRBJ1-5
V: TRBV29-1
D: TRBD1
CDR3: CSAYPGTGRIQPQHF
DNA: TGCAGCGCCTACCCCGGGACAGGGAGAATCCAGCCCCAGCATTTT

size: .
J: TRBJ2-1
V: TRBV5-1
D: .
CDR3: CASSLGGTARNEQFF
DNA: TGCGCCAGCAGCTTGGGCGGGACTGCCCGCAATGAGCAGTTCTTC

size: .
J: TRBJ2-7
V: TRBV27
D: TRBD2
CDR3: CAVRGGRPYEQYF
DNA: TGTGCCGTAAGGGGCGGGAGGCCCTACGAGCAGTACTTC

size: .
J: TRBJ2-7
V: TRBV2
D: TRBD2
CDR3: CASMVSGAYEQYF
DNA: TGTGCCAGCATGGTTAGCGGGGCCTACGAGCAGTACTTC

size: .
J: TRBJ1-5
V: TRBV28
D: .
CDR3: CASSPLVTGMHQPQHF
DNA: TGTGCCAGCAGTCCGCTTGTCACAGGCATGCATCAGCCCCAGCATTTT

size: few
J: TRBJ2-3
V: TRBV6-5
D: TRBD2
CDR3: CASSLLGGRAGDTQYF
DNA: TGTGCCAGCAGTTTGCTGGGCGGGAGGGCCGGAGATACGCAGTATTTT

size: .
J: TRBJ2-7
V: TRBV27
D: .
CDR3: CASSLTGFTYEQYF
DNA: TGTGCCAGCAGTTTGACAGGATTTACCTACGAGCAGTACTTC

size: .
J: TRBJ2-1
V: TRBV2
D: .
CDR3: CASGRGDNEQFF
DNA: TGTGCCAGCGGCCGGGGTGACAATGAGCAGTTCTTC

size: .
J: TRBJ1-2
V: TRBV28
D: .
CDR3: CASNLQGARVYGYTF
DNA: TGTGCCAGCAACCTCCAAGGGGCCAGGGTCTATGGCTACACCTTC

size: .
J: TRBJ2-5
V: TRBV19
D: .
CDR3: CASRGGDRQRIRLGPAQYF
DNA: TGTGCCAGTAGAGGGGGGGATAGACAGAGGATCCGCCTGGGTCCGGCCCAGTACTTC

size: .
J: TRBJ2-3
V: TRBV5-4
D: TRBD2
CDR3: CASSQGLAGALDTQYF
DNA: TGTGCCAGCAGCCAGGGACTAGCGGGAGCGTTAGATACGCAGTATTTT

size: once
J: TRBJ1-1
V: TRBV7-9
D: .
CDR3: CSSSLSVGATEAFF
DNA: TGTTCCAGCAGCTTATCAGTAGGGGCCACTGAAGCTTTCTTT

size: .
J: TRBJ2-5
V: TRBV5-1
D: TRBD2
CDR3: CASSDGLAVKTQYF
DNA: TGCGCCAGCAGCGATGGACTAGCGGTAAAGACCCAGTACTTC

size: .
J: TRBJ1-3
V: TRBV10-3
D: .
CDR3: CAISESFTSNSGNTIYF
DNA: TGTGCCATCAGTGAGTCGTTCACCTCTAACTCTGGAAACACCATATATTTT

size: .
J: TRBJ2-7
V: TRBV11-2
D: .
CDR3: CASSLDRGFPYEQYF
DNA: TGTGCCAGCAGCTTAGACAGGGGCTTCCCCTACGAGCAGTACTTC

size: .
J: TRBJ2-2
V: TRBV7-6
D: TRBD2
CDR3: CASSLVAGGPGGELFF
DNA: TGTGCCAGCAGCTTAGTTGCGGGAGGGCCCGGCGGGGAGCTGTTTTTT

size: .
J: TRBJ1-2
V: TRBV5-5
D: .
CDR3: CASSLMLDGYTF
DNA: TGTGCCAGCAGCCTGATGTTAGATGGCTACACCTTC

size: .
J: TRBJ2-1
V: TRBV15
D: .
CDR3: CATSSPPWHNEQFF
DNA: TGTGCCACCAGCAGCCCCCCTTGGCACAATGAGCAGTTCTTC

size: .
J: TRBJ2-7
V: TRBV5-1
D: .
CDR3: CASRGSSYEQYF
DNA: TGCGCCAGCAGGGGCAGTTCCTACGAGCAGTACTTC

size: .
J: TRBJ2-7
V: TRBV19
D: TRBD2
CDR3: CASSLRGSGSYEQYF
DNA: TGTGCCAGTAGTCTACGGGGTAGCGGGAGCTACGAGCAGTACTTC

size: once
J: TRBJ2-7
V: TRBV5-4
D: .
CDR3: CASRRGTSYEQYF
DNA: TGTGCCAGCAGACGAGGGACTTCCTACGAGCAGTACTTC

size: once
J: TRBJ1-2
V: TRBV6-1
D: .
CDR3: CASYSNYGYTF
DNA: TGTGCCAGCTACAGTAACTATGGCTACACCTTC

size: .
J: TRBJ1-4
V: TRBV19
D: .
CDR3: CASSPQAGEKLFF
DNA: TGTGCCAGTAGTCCCCAAGCAGGTGAAAAACTGTTTTTT

size: .
J: TRBJ2-7
V: TRBV11-1
D: .
CDR3: CASRLTDSSYEQYF
DNA: TGTGCCAGCAGATTAACCGACAGTTCCTACGAGCAGTACTTC

size: .
J: TRBJ1-5
V: TRBV7-2
D: TRBD1
CDR3: CASRGTGNQPQHF
DNA: TGTGCCAGCAGGGGGACAGGCAATCAGCCCCAGCATTTT